Below are 17 T cell receptor beta chains sequenced from a single sample in a study of T-cell memory formation after mild COVID-19. In TCRdb, the 5' RACE reads were re-called with MiXCR into one record per CDR3 protein. The sample lists 580,000 or so distinct CDR3 sequences, 15% to 20% occurring once. What was sequenced was PBMCs or a T cell subset sorted from them (not recorded which). The receptors stem from an adult woman who had mild COVID-19 (a few samples of this study predate the infection). Cell type and time point are not known.

The gene calls are TRBV18 and TRBJ1-4, with 7 nucleotides matching TRBD1. The germline gives CDR1 KGHSH, CDR2 LQKENI. The ends lost 2 bases at V and 6 bases at J; junction bases unmatched: 12. This CDR3 contains 17 residues. The CDR3 region is CASSPSKWRGRDEKLFF. The DNA of the CDR3 is TGTGCCAGCTCACCATCAAAGTGGAGGGGGCGCGATGAAAAACTGTTTTTT.

This clonotype was observed many times. The V call is TRBV5-1, the J call TRBJ2-1; the match to TRBD1 covers 8 bases. This CDR3 has 15 amino acids. Per the germline V gene, CDR1 is SGHRS and CDR2 is YFSETQ. V shed 2 bases, J shed 7 bases, and the junction held 8 bases outside the gene matches. CDR3 bases: TGCGCCAGCAGCTTCGGACAGGGAAGCGGGAATGAGCAGTTCTTC. Its translation: CASSFGQGSGNEQFF.

The sample holds many counts of this clonotype. The V and J genes are TRBV9 and TRBJ1-1; no clear D. Germline V lookup: CDR1 SGDLS, CDR2 YYNGEE. With 2 bases removed from V and 0 bases from J, the gap between germline ends came to 5 bases. This CDR3 is built from 13 residues. The CDR3 DNA follows: TGTGCCAGCAGCGTCGACGTGAACACTGAAGCTTTCTTT. Protein sequence: CASSVDVNTEAFF.

This clonotype was counted only a few times. This chain uses TRBV5-5 with TRBJ2-3; weak D call: TRBD1 (5 bases). Trimming pared 1 base from V and 0 bases from J, leaving 9 bases between. This CDR3 region has 15 residues. Germline assignment: CDR1 SGHKS and CDR2 YYEKEE (reference sequence). CDR3 nucleotide sequence: TGTGCCAGCAGCTTGTCAGGGTGGAGCACAGATACGCAGTATTTT. Protein: CASSLSGWSTDTQYF. Complete variable domain (other parts from reference TRBV5-5 and TRBJ2-3): DAGVTQSPTHLIKTRGQQVTLRCSPISGHKSVSWYQQVLGQGPQFIFQYYEKEERGRGNFPDRFSARQFPNYSSELNVNALLLGDSALYLCASSLSGWSTDTQYFGPGTRLTVL.

This clonotype was recorded only once. V usage is TRBV7-2 and J usage is TRBJ1-5, with TRBD1 as a possible D gene (5 bases). Germline V gene sequence: CDR1 SGHTA, CDR2 FQGNSA. Deletions cut 4 bases from V and 7 bases from J, with 14 bases between. The CDR3 is 14 amino acids. CDR3 sequence: CASSYLGGRQPQHF. The DNA for the CDR3 is TGTGCCAGCAGCTATCTCGGGGGTCGGCAGCCCCAGCATTTT.

This clonotype was seen more than once but under ten times. This chain uses TRBV29-1 with TRBJ2-5; maybe TRBD2 (6 bases). Trimming removed 7 bases from V and 3 bases from J, with 15 bases in between. The CDR3 is 13 amino acids. Germline V lookup: CDR1 SQVTM, CDR2 ANQGSEA. The CDR3 loop reads CSARDGRKETQYF. The CDR3 bases are TGCAGCGCCCGGGACGGGAGAAAAGAGACCCAGTACTTC.

This clonotype was observed a few times. V and J are TRBV6-2 or TRBV6-3 and TRBJ2-7; 11 nucleotides align to TRBD1. The CDR3 spans 14 residues. Germline CDR1 is MNHEY and CDR2 is SVGEGT. V lost 9 bases, J lost 6 bases, and 10 bases stayed unmatched. CDR3 amino acids: CASDGTGGIGEQYF. DNA of the CDR3: TGTGCCAGTGACGGGACAGGGGGGATCGGCGAGCAGTACTTC.

The genes are TRBV20-1 and TRBJ1-1; TRBD1 might be the D (6 bases). Between the trimmed V and J ends, which lost 0 bases and 1 base, there was a span of 9 bases. CDR1 is DFQATT, CDR2 SNEGSKA, per germline (reference sequence). This CDR3 region has 14 residues. This chain's CDR3 is CSARDPTGNTEAFF. DNA for the CDR3: TGCAGTGCTAGAGACCCGACAGGGAACACTGAAGCTTTCTTT.

This clonotype was picked up a small number of times. The chain couples TRBV7-8 to TRBJ2-2; 7 bases fit TRBD2. The junction had 10 bases not matched to a gene; V was cut back by 3 bases and J by 0 bases. The CDR3 is 18 residues long. Germline-derived CDR1 and CDR2 are SGHVS and FQNEAQ. CDR3 sequence reads: CASSFLLKAGSNTGELFF. In DNA form, the CDR3 reads TGTGCCAGCAGCTTTTTACTCAAAGCGGGATCGAACACCGGGGAGCTGTTTTTT.

This clonotype has a count of ten or more. The chain has TRBV6-5 and TRBJ2-7; a weak D match, TRBD1 (5 bases). The germline CDR1 and CDR2 sequences are MNHEY and SVGAGI. Trimming shortened V by 5 bases and J by 4 bases, and 15 bases separated the two germline ends. This CDR3 comprises 14 residues. CDR3 coding DNA: TGTGCCAGCAGTCCCCGACAGAGCCCATACGAGCAGTACTTC. This encodes CASSPRQSPYEQYF.

The chain employs TRBV7-3 and TRBJ2-1; D gene unclear. With 2 bases removed from V and 0 bases from J, the gap between germline ends came to 11 bases. Germline CDR1 reads SGHTA; CDR2 reads FQGTGA. The CDR3 spans 16 residues. In DNA, the CDR3 is TGTGCCAGCAGCTTAGGCCCGTCCAGCTCCTACAATGAGCAGTTCTTC. This translates into CASSLGPSSSYNEQFF.

The chain combines TRBV27 with TRBJ1-1; TRBD1 is a possible D gene (5 bases). Germline values: CDR1 MNHEY, CDR2 SMNVEV (reference sequence). V dropped 2 bases and J dropped 3 bases, with 13 bases sitting between them. This CDR3 is 15 amino acids long. The CDR3 reads CASSLRGAGYTEAFF. Here the CDR3 DNA reads TGTGCCAGCAGTTTAAGGGGAGCAGGTTACACTGAAGCTTTCTTT.

The gene calls are TRBV5-6 and TRBJ2-7, with 7 bases that match TRBD1. This CDR3 contains 14 residues. Germline assignment: CDR1 SGHDT and CDR2 YYEEEE. Germline trimming cut 4 bases from V and 2 bases from J; bases unmatched to any gene: 6. The CDR3 is CASSPGDSAYEQYF. CDR3 DNA: TGTGCCAGCAGCCCAGGGGACAGCGCCTACGAGCAGTACTTC.

The rearrangement uses TRBV5-1 and TRBJ1-1; 7 bases are a match to TRBD1. Germline CDR1 and CDR2: SGHRS and YFSETQ. The CDR3 extends over 15 amino acids. J lost 1 base, V lost 4 bases, and 7 bases had no gene match. The chain's CDR3 is CASSPRTGENTEAFF. CDR3 nucleotide sequence: TGCGCCAGCAGCCCGAGGACAGGAGAGAACACTGAAGCTTTCTTT.

The chain combines TRBV29-1 with TRBJ1-2, with 8 bases lining up with TRBD1. V trimming: 4 bases; J trimming: 8 bases; junction bases outside the gene matches: 9. This CDR3 has 13 amino acids. CDR1 and CDR2 (germline): SQVTM, ANQGSEA. The CDR3 DNA reads as TGCAGCGTTGCACCAGGGGGCTTCGGGGGCTACACCTTC. Protein: CSVAPGGFGGYTF.

The rearrangement uses TRBV5-1 and TRBJ2-3; TRBD2 matches 8 bases. This CDR3 comprises 16 residues. With 6 bases clipped from V and 6 bases from J, the junction kept 15 bases outside the gene matches. The germline CDR1 and CDR2 sequences are SGHRS and YFSETQ. The CDR3 protein is CASNLGGSTGGDTQYF. The CDR3 DNA reads TGCGCCAGCAACCTAGGGGGGTCAACGGGAGGGGATACGCAGTATTTT. Variable domain in full (rest from reference TRBV5-1 and TRBJ2-3): KAGVTQTPRYLIKTRGQQVTLSCSPISGHRSVSWYQQTPGQGLQFLFEYFSETQRNKGNFPGRFSGRQFSNSRSEMNVSTLELGDSALYLCASNLGGSTGGDTQYFGPGTRLTVL.

A few counts support this clonotype. V gene TRBV12-3 or TRBV12-4 combines with J gene TRBJ2-7, with D unresolved. V was trimmed by 6 bases and J by 7 bases, leaving 16 bases between them. The length of the CDR3 is 13 residues. CDR3 coding DNA: TGTGCCAGCAGCGCGGCCCCGTTAGAGGAGCAGTACTTC. This gives the protein CASSAAPLEEQYF.